This T cell receptor beta chain was recovered during a study of cytomegalovirus exposure and HLA in healthy donors. Study-level points and caveats: Analyzed later, most CMV-associated TCR beta chains appeared HLA-restricted.

The PCR ran on 60 Vbeta and 13 Jbeta primers. TCRdb's table, derived via immunoSEQ multiplex PCR, lists solely in-frame clones and lacks some. The data show over 150,000 clones, with 82% seen just once and roughly 0.098% held by the top ten. The J segment lost 5 bases and the V segment lost 1 base, leaving 6 bases of the junction unmatched. The CDR3 runs to 15 residues. The germline V gene has CDR1 LGHNA and CDR2 YSLEER. As to this clone: Its antigen is undetermined.

The sequence was obtained from a boy aged 2 to 10 in good health and CMV-seronegative. The rearrangement links TRBV4-3 to TRBJ2-3, with 7 bases identical to TRBD1. The specimen was PBMCs. The CDR3 region is CASSQGQGVVDTQYF. The CDR3 DNA is TGCGCCAGCAGCCAAGGACAGGGAGTGGTAGATACGCAGTATTTT.